This T cell receptor (beta chain) was sequenced during a study of cytomegalovirus exposure and HLA in healthy donors. Study-level findings and limits: Reportedly, HLA-A and HLA-B alleles of most subjects were accurately predicted from TCR beta. Sequencing artifact likely explains a cluster of highly shared sequence variants.

Primers: 60 Vbeta forward and 13 Jbeta reverse. TCRdb's table, derived via immunoSEQ multiplex PCR, lists solely in-frame clones and lacks some. The sample lists 200,000 to 300,000 clones, 82% occurring once. Healthy bone marrow donors made up the cohort. As concerns this clone: Its antigen is unidentified.

Trimming took 0 bases from V and 8 from J; bases not matched to a gene: 6. The CDR3 totals 13 residues. Germline V CDR1 and CDR2: GTSNPN, SVGIG (reference sequence). The chain combines TRBV30 with TRBJ1-2, with TRBD1 matching 7 bases. The specimen sequenced was PBMCs. This TCR was sampled from a woman aged 40 to 50 in good health and CMV-seropositive. The CDR3, as DNA: TGTGCCTGGAGTGTATCGGGACAGATCGGCTACACCTTC. Its translation: CAWSVSGQIGYTF.